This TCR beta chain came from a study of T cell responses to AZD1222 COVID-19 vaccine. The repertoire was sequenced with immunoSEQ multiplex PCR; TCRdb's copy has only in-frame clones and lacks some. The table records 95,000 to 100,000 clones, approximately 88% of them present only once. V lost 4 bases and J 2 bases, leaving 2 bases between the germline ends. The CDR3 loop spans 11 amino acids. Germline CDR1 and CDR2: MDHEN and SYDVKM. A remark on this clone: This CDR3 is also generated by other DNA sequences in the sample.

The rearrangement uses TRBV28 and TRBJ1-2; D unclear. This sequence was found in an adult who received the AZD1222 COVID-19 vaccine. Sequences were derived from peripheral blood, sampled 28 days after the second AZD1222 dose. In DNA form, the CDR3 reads TGTGCCAGCAGTTCCAACTATGGCTACACCTTC. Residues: CASSSNYGYTF.